This T cell receptor beta chain was captured by sequencing in a study of pediatric ulcerative colitis. Study-level findings and limits: Clonal expansions reduced rectal repertoire diversity in acute severe colitis. Ulcerative colitis patients shared more blood-rectal clones than controls.

The germline CDR1 and CDR2 sequences are MGHRA and YSYEKL. CDR3 size: 16 residues. Trimming stripped 0 bases from V and 3 bases from J, with 14 bases between. Remarks on this clone: Its antigen remains unknown.

Sequencing was at survey level. Data came from immunoSEQ multiplex PCR; TCRdb stores just in-frame clones and leaves some out. This repertoire shows about 32,000 clones, roughly 86% found once; its top ten account for over 3.5%. Sequencing input: blood. This clonotype originated in a boy aged 5-17 years with severe ulcerative colitis. The chain recombines TRBV4-1 with TRBJ1-1; D ambiguous. The CDR3 spells CASSQDLVGLDTEAFF. The CDR3 DNA follows: TGCGCCAGCAGCCAAGATCTGGTGGGCCTAGACACTGAAGCTTTCTTT.